A selection of T cell receptor beta chains follows, all from one sample in a study of blood T cell repertoires in COVID-19. Data came from immunoSEQ multiplex PCR; TCRdb stores just in-frame clones and leaves some out. Here the sample spans approximately 46,000 clones, roughly nine tenths being singletons. Sequencing used peripheral blood. These receptors were obtained from a man in his 60s with active or convalescent COVID-19. CDR3s include the opening cysteine and the closing phenylalanine or tryptophan. The D gene is left open where the match is weak. Size values are once, few and many counts, or a class for expanded clones, and some rows have none.

V	J	D	size	CDR3	DNA
TRBV28	TRBJ1-2	-	-	CASSLRREGYGYTF	TGTGCCAGCAGTCTGAGACGGGAGGGGTATGGCTACACCTTC
TRBV4-1	TRBJ2-5	TRBD2	-	CASSQDYTSVETQYF	TGCGCCAGCAGCCAAGATTATACTAGCGTGGAGACCCAGTACTTC
TRBV2	TRBJ1-5	-	-	CASVGEASQPQHF	TGTGCCAGCGTTGGGGAGGCGAGTCAGCCCCAGCATTTT
TRBV27	TRBJ1-4	TRBD1	-	CASSSTGVTEEKLFF	TGTGCCAGCAGTTCAACAGGGGTTACGGAGGAAAAACTGTTTTTT
TRBV7-2	TRBJ1-5	-	few	CASSYSTGNQPQHF	TGTGCCAGCAGCTATTCTACAGGGAATCAGCCCCAGCATTTT
TRBV10-3	TRBJ1-4	TRBD1	once	CAISPGTGIDEKLFF	TGTGCCATCAGTCCCGGGACAGGGATCGATGAAAAACTGTTTTTT
TRBV5-5	TRBJ1-1	-	-	CATQGGANTEAFF	TGTGCCACTCAGGGCGGGGCGAACACTGAAGCTTTCTTT
TRBV10-3	TRBJ1-3	TRBD1	-	CAIKPDRAGNTIYF	TGTGCCATCAAACCCGACAGGGCCGGAAACACCATATATTTT
TRBV10-3	TRBJ1-6	-	-	CAISDPGRASPLHF	TGTGCCATCAGTGACCCCGGGAGGGCTTCACCCCTCCACTTT
TRBV19	TRBJ2-6	-	-	CASSNDRTSGANVLTF	TGTGCCAGTAGTAACGACAGGACATCCGGGGCCAACGTCCTGACTTTC
TRBV6-4	TRBJ2-5	TRBD2	-	CASSAHQRGEEVETQYF	TGTGCCAGCAGTGCTCACCAGCGGGGGGAGGAGGTAGAGACCCAGTACTTC
TRBV27	TRBJ1-2	TRBD1	-	CASRDRNRYTF	TGTGCCAGCAGGGACAGGAATCGCTACACCTTC
TRBV23-1	TRBJ1-1	-	-	CASSQSWDIRTWGYTEAFF	TGCGCCAGCAGTCAATCTTGGGACATAAGAACATGGGGATACACTGAAGCTTTCTTT
TRBV5-4	TRBJ2-7	TRBD2	-	CASSSRQAGGSEQYF	TGTGCCAGCAGCTCCAGACAAGCGGGGGGTTCCGAGCAGTACTTC
TRBV29-1	TRBJ1-1	TRBD1	-	CSVDRGKATEAFF	TGCAGCGTGGACAGGGGGAAAGCCACTGAAGCTTTCTTT
TRBV27	TRBJ2-1	-	-	CASGTHYNEQFF	TGTGCCAGCGGGACACACTACAATGAGCAGTTCTTC
TRBV10-3	TRBJ1-2	-	few	CAISESPESSAVYGYTF	TGTGCCATCAGTGAGTCTCCCGAGTCGAGCGCGGTATATGGCTACACCTTC
TRBV5-4	TRBJ2-3	-	once	CASSLASSSTDTQYF	TGTGCCAGCAGCTTGGCCTCTTCTAGCACAGATACGCAGTATTTT
TRBV5-4	TRBJ2-7	TRBD2	-	CASSPSGPLSEQYF	TGTGCCAGCAGCCCTAGCGGACCCCTTTCCGAGCAGTACTTC
TRBV13	TRBJ1-5	-	-	CASSFRQTNQPQHF	TGTGCCAGCAGCTTTCGACAGACCAATCAGCCCCAGCATTTT
TRBV6-6	TRBJ2-1	TRBD1	-	CASRQGASYNEQFF	TGTGCCAGCAGACAGGGGGCGTCCTACAATGAGCAGTTCTTC
TRBV30	TRBJ1-1	TRBD1	-	CAWSGDRGEAFF	TGTGCCTGGAGTGGGGACAGGGGTGAAGCTTTCTTT
TRBV2	TRBJ1-3	-	few	CASSLVLRNTIYF	TGTGCCAGCAGCTTGGTACTTCGAAACACCATATATTTT
TRBV4-1	TRBJ2-6	-	-	CASSRSNLGPGANVLTF	TGCGCCAGCAGCCGATCTAATCTGGGCCCCGGGGCCAACGTCCTGACTTTC
TRBV28	TRBJ1-1	-	-	CASIPSSGDRYTEAFF	TGTGCCAGCATCCCTTCCTCGGGGGATCGGTACACTGAAGCTTTCTTT
TRBV18	TRBJ1-4	-	-	CASSPNPAEEKLFF	TGTGCCAGCTCACCAAACCCGGCGGAGGAAAAACTGTTTTTT
TRBV12-3/TRBV12-4	TRBJ2-1	-	-	CASSLLGGNEQFF	TGTGCCAGCAGTTTGCTCGGGGGTAATGAGCAGTTCTTC
TRBV3-1/TRBV3-2	TRBJ2-7	-	-	CASSQDRAYEQYF	TGTGCCAGCAGCCAAGACAGGGCCTACGAGCAGTACTTC
TRBV6-5	TRBJ1-2	-	-	CASKNSRDNGYTF	TGTGCCAGCAAGAACAGTCGAGACAATGGCTACACCTTC
TRBV7-2	TRBJ2-3	TRBD2	-	CASSSLAGPATDTQYF	TGTGCCAGCAGCTCATTAGCGGGGCCGGCTACAGATACGCAGTATTTT
TRBV29-1	TRBJ2-5	-	once	CSVVRVRETQYF	TGCAGCGTTGTCCGGGTTCGAGAGACCCAGTACTTC
TRBV7-9	TRBJ2-1	TRBD1	-	CASSSLGQGGSYNEQFF	TGTGCCAGCAGCTCCCTCGGACAGGGGGGATCCTACAATGAGCAGTTCTTC
TRBV28	TRBJ1-2	TRBD1	-	CASSSTPTGADYGYTF	TGTGCCAGCAGTTCAACCCCGACAGGGGCGGACTATGGCTACACCTTC
TRBV27	TRBJ2-5	TRBD1	-	CASSLEGAYQETQYF	TGTGCCAGCAGTTTAGAGGGGGCCTACCAAGAGACCCAGTACTTC
TRBV29-1	TRBJ1-1	-	-	CSVRNTEAFF	TGCAGCGTGAGGAACACTGAAGCTTTCTTT
TRBV29-1	TRBJ1-3	TRBD1	-	CSVQTGDGNTIYF	TGCAGCGTTCAGACAGGGGATGGAAACACCATATATTTT
TRBV28	TRBJ1-2	-	-	CATGSEMSDYTF	TGTGCCACCGGGAGCGAAATGTCGGACTACACCTTC
TRBV30	TRBJ1-1	-	few	CAWSPDRMTTEAFF	TGTGCCTGGAGTCCCGACAGAATGACCACTGAAGCTTTCTTT
TRBV30	TRBJ1-3	-	-	CAWTRRTTVSGNTIYF	TGTGCCTGGACCCGCAGGACAACAGTTTCTGGAAACACCATATATTTT
TRBV15	TRBJ1-2	TRBD1	-	CATSRVLWTGGGGYTF	TGTGCCACCAGCAGAGTTTTATGGACAGGGGGAGGTGGCTACACCTTC
TRBV27	TRBJ2-1	TRBD2	few	CASSLAGPYNEQFF	TGTGCCAGCAGCCTAGCGGGGCCCTACAATGAGCAGTTCTTC
TRBV7-9	TRBJ2-3	-	-	CASSFPTGLVDTQYF	TGTGCCAGCAGCTTCCCGACAGGATTGGTAGATACGCAGTATTTT
TRBV15	TRBJ1-1	-	-	CATSRDLAGGDTEAFF	TGTGCCACCAGCAGAGATCTGGCCGGAGGGGACACTGAAGCTTTCTTT
TRBV3-1/TRBV3-2	TRBJ1-1	TRBD1	-	CASSARDRGTEAFF	TGTGCCAGCAGCGCCCGGGACAGGGGCACTGAAGCTTTCTTT
TRBV5-1	TRBJ1-2	-	-	CASSSLAAGENLDIGYTF	TGCGCCAGCAGCTCCCTAGCAGCGGGGGAAAACCTAGATATTGGCTACACCTTC
TRBV27	TRBJ1-1	TRBD1	once	CASSFGQGVYMNTEAFF	TGTGCCAGCAGTTTCGGACAGGGGGTCTATATGAACACTGAAGCTTTCTTT
TRBV2	TRBJ1-2	-	-	CASRAGARGYTF	TGTGCCAGCAGAGCAGGGGCGAGGGGCTACACCTTC